One and the same sample provided the 24 T cell receptor beta chains below, sequenced in a study of blood T cell repertoires in COVID-19. Using immunoSEQ multiplex PCR, the repertoire was profiled, and TCRdb retains in-frame clones only, with some absent. The repertoire has some 110,000 clones, approximately 91% of them found once; the top ten carry roughly 4.6%. The sequencing input was peripheral blood. Receptors originate from a human donor in a cohort sampled during active COVID-19.

This chain joins TRBV21-1 and TRBJ2-3; whether TRBD2, the table's D call, matches the DNA was not checked. TRBV21-1 is deemed a pseudogene. The CDR3 totals 13 residues. The CDR3 DNA reads as TGTGCCAGCAGCAAAAAGATCGGGAATACGCAGTATTTT. Protein product: CASSKKIGNTQYF.

The genes are TRBV7-9 and TRBJ1-2; D possibly corresponds to TRBD1 (5 bases). The germline gives CDR1 SEHNR, CDR2 FQNEAQ (reference sequence). V shed 1 base and J shed 3 bases, with 12 bases lying between them. This CDR3 contains 15 residues. CDR3 region: CASSLGVGRDYGYTF. The CDR3 DNA follows: TGTGCCAGCAGCTTAGGCGTTGGCAGGGACTATGGCTACACCTTC.

The rearrangement joins TRBV15 to TRBJ2-4; D is perhaps TRBD2 (6 bases). The CDR3 is 14 residues long. From germline, CDR1 is LNHNV and CDR2 YYDKDF (reference sequence). Trimming removed 3 bases from V and 5 bases from J, with 11 bases in between. Written as DNA, the CDR3 is TGTGCCACCAGCAGGGCAGGGAGGCAAAACATTCAGTACTTC. This codes for CATSRAGRQNIQYF. The variable domain in full, with the rest retrieved from reference TRBV15 and TRBJ2-4, is DAMVIQNPRYQVTQFGKPVTLSCSQTLNHNVMYWYQQKSSQAPKLLFHYYDKDFNNEADTPDNFQSRRPNTSFCFLDIRSPGLGDTAMYLCATSRAGRQNIQYFGAGTRLSVL.

The chain combines TRBV5-1 with TRBJ2-5; no clear D. The V gene's germline CDR1 is SGHRS and CDR2 YFSETQ. This CDR3 is built from 14 residues. With 1 base removed from V and 1 base from J, the gap between germline ends came to 8 bases. Here the CDR3 DNA reads TGCGCCAGCAGCTTGCCAGAAATCCAAGAGACCCAGTACTTC. Its translation is CASSLPEIQETQYF.

V gene TRBV6-2 or TRBV6-3 combines with J gene TRBJ1-1; 7 bases map to TRBD1. The CDR3 sequence is 15 residues long. Germline V gene lookup returns CDR1 MNHEY and CDR2 SVGEGT. The trim removed 5 bases at V and 4 bases at J, leaving 10 bases unmatched. For the CDR3, the DNA is TGTGCCAGCAGTCGGTCAGGGGGATCGGGCACTGAAGCTTTCTTT. Amino acid sequence: CASSRSGGSGTEAFF.

The CDR3 DNA follows: TGTGCCACCAGCAGAGACAGGGGAGGCTACACCTTC. It codes for CATSRDRGGYTF. This chain connects TRBV15 to TRBJ1-2; maybe TRBD1 (6 bases). The length of the CDR3 is 12 residues. The V and J ends lost 0 bases and 8 bases respectively, with 7 bases between them. Per germline, CDR1 LNHNV and CDR2 YYDKDF (reference sequence).

The chain joins TRBV12-3 or TRBV12-4 to TRBJ1-2; D not resolved. CDR3 size: 11 residues. V lost 3 bases and J lost 13, with 12 bases in between. CDR3 DNA sequence: TGTGCCAGCAGTTTGGGTCGGGTTCCCACCTTC. Its translation is CASSLGRVPTF.

The CDR3, as DNA: TGCGCCAGCAGCTTGAACGGCGGGAGCGTAAATACGCAGTATTTT. It specifies CASSLNGGSVNTQYF. The chain links TRBV5-1 to TRBJ2-3, with 7 positions matching TRBD2. The ends lost 1 base at V and 7 bases at J; junction bases unmatched: 9. Per the germline V gene, CDR1 is SGHRS and CDR2 is YFSETQ. The CDR3 sequence is 15 residues long.

The J gene is TRBJ1-2, the V gene TRBV4-1; 9 bases align to TRBD1. Trimming cost V 2 bases and J 3 bases; bases outside gene matches: 4. Germline V gene sequence: CDR1 MGHRA, CDR2 YSYEKL. This CDR3 comprises 15 residues. The CDR3 loop reads CASSQPQGAYYGYTF. In DNA form, the CDR3 reads TGCGCCAGCAGCCAACCACAGGGGGCGTACTATGGCTACACCTTC.

This clone showed up just once. The genes are TRBV2 and TRBJ2-7; 11 bases match TRBD2. The germline gives CDR1 SNHLY, CDR2 FYNNEI. CDR3 length equals 16 residues. The ends lost 3 bases at V and 5 bases at J; junction bases unmatched: 9. CDR3 amino acids: CASSDWLAGGMDEQYF. As DNA, the CDR3 is TGTGCCAGCAGTGATTGGTTAGCGGGAGGGATGGACGAGCAGTACTTC.

The chain is built from TRBV4-1 and TRBJ2-5, with 9 bases lining up with TRBD1. V dropped 3 bases and J dropped 2; count of bases not matched to a gene: 4. CDR1 and CDR2 (germline): MGHRA, YSYEKL. This CDR3 has 15 amino acids. CDR3 sequence: CASSQGDRGQETQYF. CDR3 in DNA: TGCGCCAGCAGCCAGGGCGACAGGGGGCAAGAGACCCAGTACTTC.

The chain combines TRBV5-1 with TRBJ1-1; 8 bases are a match to TRBD1. Germline lookup yields CDR1 SGHRS and CDR2 YFSETQ. Unmatched junction bases numbered 8, after V lost 5 bases and J lost 8 bases. The CDR3 spans 13 residues. CDR3 in DNA: TGCGCCAGCAGGATGACAGGGGAGGGGGAAGCTTTCTTT. Its protein is CASRMTGEGEAFF.

This clone has a handful of counts. V is TRBV5-1 and J is TRBJ2-7; D may be TRBD1 (5 bases). Germline CDR1 SGHRS, CDR2 YFSETQ. The CDR3 extends over 14 amino acids. Trimming cost V 0 bases and J 3 bases, with 10 bases left between them. Written as DNA, the CDR3 is TGCGCCAGCAGCTTGGCCGCAGGGCTCTACGAGCAGTACTTC. Residues: CASSLAAGLYEQYF.

The DNA for the CDR3 is TGCGCCAGCAGCCATGGACAGCCAAATCAGCCCCAGCATTTT. This translates into CASSHGQPNQPQHF. This chain links TRBV5-1 with TRBJ1-5; D possibly corresponds to TRBD1 (6 bases). This CDR3 is built from 14 residues. V was cut by 4 bases and J by 4 bases, with 12 bases left in between. The V gene's germline CDR1 is SGHRS and CDR2 YFSETQ.

This rearrangement joins TRBV7-9 to TRBJ2-2; 7 nucleotides align to TRBD2. The germline V gene encodes CDR1 SEHNR and CDR2 FQNEAQ (reference sequence). This CDR3 spans 14 amino acids. J was trimmed by 0 bases and V by 11 bases; bases with no gene match: 6. In DNA, the CDR3 is TGTGCCTCTGGGCTAGCGGCGAACACCGGGGAGCTGTTTTTT. Translation: CASGLAANTGELFF.

The CDR3 reads CAWSLDASSYEQYF. The CDR3 DNA reads as TGTGCCTGGAGTCTAGATGCGAGCTCCTACGAGCAGTACTTC. V usage is TRBV30 and J usage is TRBJ2-7; D unclear. CDR3 length: 14 amino acids. With 2 bases removed from V and 0 bases from J, the gap between germline ends came to 11 bases. Germline CDR1 reads GTSNPN; CDR2 reads SVGIG (reference sequence).

This sequence joins TRBV10-3 and TRBJ2-1; TRBD2 might be the D (5 bases). Germline CDR1 ENHRY, CDR2 SYGVKD. This CDR3 is built from 14 residues. Trimming took off 7 bases at V and 5 bases at J, with 15 bases between the two ends. The CDR3 DNA follows: TGTGCCATCACCACAATTCCCGGGGACAATGAGCAGTTCTTC. It specifies CAITTIPGDNEQFF.

The rearrangement uses TRBV29-1 and TRBJ2-5; D not resolved. The CDR3 is 11 residues long. The V and J ends lost 4 bases and 5 bases respectively, with 8 bases between them. Germline V CDR1 and CDR2: SQVTM, ANQGSEA. CDR3: CSVVPSETQYF. CDR3 bases: TGCAGCGTTGTTCCTTCGGAGACCCAGTACTTC.

This clone has just one count. The V and J genes are TRBV2 and TRBJ1-1, with D tentatively TRBD1 (5 bases). CDR1 is SNHLY and CDR2 is FYNNEI in the germline V gene. Trimming removed 8 bases at V and 8 bases at J, with 18 bases between. This CDR3 has 13 amino acids. For the CDR3, the DNA is TGTGCCAGCTTGGGGCGGCAGGGCCTAGAAGCTTTCTTT. Its translation: CASLGRQGLEAFF.

J is TRBJ1-3 and V is TRBV6-5, with D perhaps matching TRBD1 (5 bases). Germline lookup yields CDR1 MNHEY and CDR2 SVGAGI. The germline V and J ends were trimmed by 5 bases and 4 bases, with 12 bases remaining between them. CDR3 size: 14 residues. The CDR3 here is CASSSWGDGNTIYF. CDR3 DNA: TGTGCCAGCAGTAGTTGGGGCGACGGAAACACCATATATTTT.

The chain recombines TRBV4-2 with TRBJ2-3; 12 bases match TRBD1. The germline V gene has CDR1 LGHNA and CDR2 YNFKEQ. The CDR3 loop spans 16 amino acids. V lost 1 base and J lost 5; bases outside the gene matches: 4. The CDR3 region is CASSQVGTGGLDTQYF. The CDR3 DNA reads TGTGCCAGCAGCCAAGTGGGGACAGGGGGCTTAGATACGCAGTATTTT.

Only a few counts were recorded for this clone. DNA of the CDR3: TGTGCCAGCTCCCTGCCGCAGGGGGCGAACACCGGGGAGCTGTTTTTT. Translated, it gives CASSLPQGANTGELFF. The chain couples TRBV18 to TRBJ2-2; 7 nucleotides line up with TRBD1. V lost 6 bases and J lost 0; bases outside the gene matches: 7. The CDR3 is 16 amino acids. The V gene's germline CDR1 is KGHSH and CDR2 LQKENI.

The chain joins TRBV11-2 to TRBJ1-2; D gene ambiguous. Germline CDR1 is SGHAT and CDR2 is FQNNGV. The CDR3 sequence is 13 residues long. V dropped 5 bases and J dropped 8 bases, with 15 bases sitting between them. The CDR3 loop reads CASSIGWANGYTF. CDR3 sequence (DNA): TGTGCCAGCAGCATAGGGTGGGCGAACGGCTACACCTTC.

The chain employs TRBV28 and TRBJ2-3; a weak D match, TRBD1 (6 bases). Trimming removed 6 bases at V and 2 bases at J, with 15 bases between. This CDR3 contains 15 residues. Germline-derived CDR1 and CDR2 are MDHEN and SYDVKM. The chain's CDR3 is CASSGTRGFTDTQYF. CDR3 bases: TGTGCCAGCAGCGGGACGAGGGGGTTCACAGATACGCAGTATTTT.